The present T cell receptor beta chain was sequenced within a study of monozygotic twins with inflammatory bowel disease. Phlebotomy per donor yielded a single 2.5 ml blood sample. A remark on this clonotype: Its antigen is undetermined.

TCRdb derives one entry per CDR3 protein from the 5' RACE reads, leaving out DNA. The sample's table shows 300,000 to 400,000 distinct CDR3 sequences. Germline assignment: CDR1 SGHTA and CDR2 FQGNSA. This CDR3 has 14 amino acids. Study-level points and caveats: Repertoire similarity did not separate concordant from discordant twins, possibly from limited power.

The origin of this receptor is a human donor with ulcerative colitis or Crohn's disease, or a healthy co-twin of an affected twin (not recorded which). Sample: blood. This sequence joins TRBV7-2 and TRBJ1-2; TCRdb outputs TRBD1, but without DNA this stays unchecked. CDR3 region: CASSPRQSNYGYTF. The entire variable domain, with the rest obtained from reference TRBV7-2 and TRBJ1-2, is as follows: GAGVSQSPSNKVTEKGKDVELRCDPISGHTALYWYRQSLGQGLEFLIYFQGNSAPDKSGLPSDRFSAERTGGSVSTLTIQRTQQEDSAVYLCASSPRQSNYGYTFGSGTRLTVV.